The following is a T cell receptor (beta chain) sequence with its context. Its antigen remains unidentified. Base qualities were left out, and no much larger clone turns up one base away. This specimen comes from a study of radiation and T cells in renal cell carcinoma (dated by TCRdb to 2020 to 2021). Study-level background: Samples came from a clinical trial, in which primary renal cell carcinomas received 15 Gy stereotactic body radiation therapy followed by nephrectomy 4 weeks later. In total, fewer than 55 samples, comprising approximately 26 tumors and around 27 peripheral blood samples, were subjected to TCR beta sequencing. A total of 4,016,671 unique CDR3 nucleotide sequences, encoding around 2.7 million unique CDR3 amino acid sequences, were found across all 55 or so samples.

In the germline V gene, CDR1 corresponds to SGHRS and CDR2 to YFSETQ. V ends up 0 bases short and J 4 bases short, with an unmatched junction base count of 7. Inclusive of the bounding cysteine and phenylalanine, the CDR3 is 16 residues long. Only the CDR3 DNA is retained, 48 bases long and in frame from the first base. TCR beta libraries were generated from genomic DNA with the immunoSEQ kit, following the manufacturer's recommendations. To prepare libraries, a first multiplex PCR with proprietary primers was run, followed by a second PCR that added unique barcodes, and a bead cleanup was done after each round. Each sample batch included a kit-provided positive control reaction and a negative control reaction. The final libraries underwent checking on an Agilent 4200 TapeStation D1000 ScreenTape, volumetric pooling, and quantification by qPCR. An Illumina NextSeq500 fitted with a MidOutput 150-cycle cartridge performed the sequencing, running 156 Read1 cycles and 15 Index1 cycles with the kit's custom primers. The pooled library was loaded at roughly 1 pM with about 20% PhiX control spiked in. On the authors' methods: The vendor-processed data were analyzed in R, and a clonotype was defined as all T cells that share the same CDR3 nucleotide sequence. In the clone abundance analyses, frequencies were normalized to the 10,000 most abundant clones in each sample. Public T cell clones, which averaged fewer than five per sample, were excluded before analysis. An abundance difference of at least 32-fold between compartments was the criterion for calling clonotypes tumor-enriched or baseline blood-enriched. A beta-binomial differential abundance model was applied to find clonotypes that expanded or contracted between blood time points. Tumor-blood repertoire similarity was measured with the Baroni-Urbani and Buser coefficient, and group comparisons used two-tailed Wilcoxon tests in R. Not all clones reach the TCRdb copy of this immuneACCESS table, which keeps in-frame sequences only. Checked studies attribute under half of the gap to unresolved V genes and leave the rest unexplained. D and trimming were read from the DNA, whereas the V and J calls and clone size are those reported in that table. This sample holds some 120,000 clones; around 85% were observed only once. The leading ten clones occupy roughly 5.9% of the sample.

Summary of the overall study and its limitations: Effects of radiation dose or scheduling on the TCR repertoire could not be addressed with the single-armed trial design. Tracking of blood repertoire dynamics stopped at approximately four weeks after treatment, with no follow-up past that point. No pretreatment tumor biopsies were available, so the baseline intratumoral presence of clonotypes could not be determined. An increase in top tumor clonotypes in blood was observed from baseline to 2 weeks post-radiation, followed by contraction by 4 weeks, which was taken to suggest transient expansion of tumor-resident clones.

Sample time point, as interpreted from the label and publication: blood 2 weeks post-SBRT. The sample's treatment or condition label is to be understood as: 15 Gy SBRT to primary tumor, nephrectomy 4 weeks later. To follow tumor-enriched clonotypes, peripheral blood was collected serially from radiation-treated patients at baseline and again at 2 weeks and 4 weeks after SBRT. Every patient had renal cell carcinoma of clear cell pathology. The QIAamp DNA Blood Mini Kit (Qiagen) was used to prepare genomic DNA for TCR sequencing. Only samples passing all quality control checks were included in the analyses.

The chain links TRBV5-1 with TRBJ2-1, and 7 bases in between align with TRBD1. The source of this sequence is a man aged 45 to 65 with renal cell carcinoma. The source material was blood, sampled from a patient whose treatment included radiotherapy and nephrectomy. The CDR3: CASSLGPTGTYNEQFF. The DNA sequence is given as TGCGCCAGCAGCTTGGGACCGACAGGGACATACAATGAGCAGTTCTTC.